Described below is a single T cell receptor beta chain sequence and its context. Its antigen is unknown. The data stem from a study of T cell responses to AZD1222 COVID-19 vaccine. The wider study: Second-dose timings of about 4 or about 12 weeks were pooled. Overall study results and limits: Unmutated variant regions are reportedly targeted by nearly half of spike-specific TCRs. Clonal diversity may have been underestimated, and the donors were mostly white British, with more females than males. Spike-specific TCR breadth and depth were elevated following two AZD1222 doses.

The CDR3 is 14 residues long. Germline values: CDR1 ENHRY, CDR2 SYGVKD. With 1 base removed from V and 9 bases from J, the gap between germline ends came to 13 bases. Sequencing was performed with immunoSEQ multiplex PCR; in TCRdb, only in-frame clones are kept and a portion is missing. The sample has over 100,000 clones, around 90% seen once. Sequenced here: peripheral blood, sampled on day 0 of AZD1222 vaccination. The sequence derives from an adult in good health. This rearrangement joins TRBV10-3 to TRBJ1-3; D is ambiguous. The CDR3 is CAISEFEQESTIYF. CDR3 nucleotide sequence: TGTGCCATCAGTGAGTTCGAGCAGGAGTCCACCATATATTTT.